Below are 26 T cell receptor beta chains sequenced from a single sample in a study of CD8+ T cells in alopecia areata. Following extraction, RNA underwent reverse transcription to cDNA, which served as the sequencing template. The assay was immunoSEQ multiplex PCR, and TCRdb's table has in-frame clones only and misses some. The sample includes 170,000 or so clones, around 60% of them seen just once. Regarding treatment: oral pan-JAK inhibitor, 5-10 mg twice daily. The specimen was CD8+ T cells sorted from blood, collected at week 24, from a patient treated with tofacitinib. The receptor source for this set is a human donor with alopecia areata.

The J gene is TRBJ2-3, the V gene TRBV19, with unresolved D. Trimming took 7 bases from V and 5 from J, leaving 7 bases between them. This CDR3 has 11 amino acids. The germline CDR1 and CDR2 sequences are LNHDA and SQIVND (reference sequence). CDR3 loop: CASKSVDTQYF. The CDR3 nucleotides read TGTGCCAGTAAGAGCGTAGATACGCAGTATTTT.

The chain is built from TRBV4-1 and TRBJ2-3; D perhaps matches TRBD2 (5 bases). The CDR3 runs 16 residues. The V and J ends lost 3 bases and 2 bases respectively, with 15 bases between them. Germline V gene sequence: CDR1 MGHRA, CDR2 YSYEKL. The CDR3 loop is CASSQDGNRVTDTQYF. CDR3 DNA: TGCGCCAGCAGCCAGGACGGGAACAGAGTCACAGATACGCAGTATTTT.

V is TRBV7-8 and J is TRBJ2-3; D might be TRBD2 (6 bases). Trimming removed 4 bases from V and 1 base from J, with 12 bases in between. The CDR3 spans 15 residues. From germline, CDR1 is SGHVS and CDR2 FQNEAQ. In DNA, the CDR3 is TGTGCCAGCAGCTCGGAAACGGGGGGCACAGATACGCAGTATTTT. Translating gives CASSSETGGTDTQYF.

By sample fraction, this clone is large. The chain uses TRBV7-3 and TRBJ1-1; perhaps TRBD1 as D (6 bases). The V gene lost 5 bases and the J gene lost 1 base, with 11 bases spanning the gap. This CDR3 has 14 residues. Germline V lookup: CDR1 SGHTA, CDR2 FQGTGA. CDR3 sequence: CASSDGQKNTEAFF. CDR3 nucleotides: TGTGCCAGCAGCGATGGACAGAAGAACACTGAAGCTTTCTTT. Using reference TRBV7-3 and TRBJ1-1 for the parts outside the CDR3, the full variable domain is GAGVSQTPSNKVTEKGKYVELRCDPISGHTALYWYRQSLGQGPEFLIYFQGTGAADDSGLPNDRFFAVRPEGSVSTLKIQRTERGDSAVYLCASSDGQKNTEAFFGQGTRLTVV.

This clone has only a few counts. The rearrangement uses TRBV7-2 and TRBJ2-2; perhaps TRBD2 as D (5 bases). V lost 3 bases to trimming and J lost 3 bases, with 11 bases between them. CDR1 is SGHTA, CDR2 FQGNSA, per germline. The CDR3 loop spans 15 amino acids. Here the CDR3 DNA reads TGTGCCAGCAGCTTGGAGGTCAGATACACCGGGGAGCTGTTTTTT. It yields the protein CASSLEVRYTGELFF.

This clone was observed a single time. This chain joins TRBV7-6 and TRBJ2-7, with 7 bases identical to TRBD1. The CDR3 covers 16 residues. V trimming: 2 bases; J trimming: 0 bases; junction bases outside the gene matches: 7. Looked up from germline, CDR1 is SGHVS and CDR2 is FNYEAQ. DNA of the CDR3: TGTGCCAGCAGCTTACGGACAGGACCCCTCTCCTACGAGCAGTACTTC. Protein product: CASSLRTGPLSYEQYF.

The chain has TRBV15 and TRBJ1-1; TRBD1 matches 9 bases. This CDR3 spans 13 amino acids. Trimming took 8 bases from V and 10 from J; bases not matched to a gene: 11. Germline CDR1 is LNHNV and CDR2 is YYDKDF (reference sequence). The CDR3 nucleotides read TGTGCCACCGGTGATGGGCCGGGACAGGGAGCTTTCTTT. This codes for CATGDGPGQGAFF.

CDR3 bases: TGCAGCGTTGATACAGAGCTCAACTATGGCTACACCTTC. This gives the protein CSVDTELNYGYTF. V gene TRBV29-1 combines with J gene TRBJ1-2; D is uncertain. V lost 3 bases and J 2 bases, leaving 10 bases between the germline ends. Germline V gene data show CDR1 as SQVTM and CDR2 as ANQGSEA. There are 13 residues in the CDR3.

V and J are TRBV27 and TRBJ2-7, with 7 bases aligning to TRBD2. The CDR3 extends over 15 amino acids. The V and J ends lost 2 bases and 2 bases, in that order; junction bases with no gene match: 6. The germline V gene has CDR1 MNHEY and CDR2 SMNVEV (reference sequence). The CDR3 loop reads CASSLRAGRAYEQYF. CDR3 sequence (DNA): TGTGCCAGCAGTTTAAGAGCGGGGAGGGCCTACGAGCAGTACTTC.

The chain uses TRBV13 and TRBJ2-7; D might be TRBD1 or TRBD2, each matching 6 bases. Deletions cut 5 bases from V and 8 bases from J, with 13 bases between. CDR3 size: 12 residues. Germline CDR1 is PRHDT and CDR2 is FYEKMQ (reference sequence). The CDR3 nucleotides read TGTGCCAGCAGCCCCACCGGGGGCCAGCAGTACTTC. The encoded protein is CASSPTGGQQYF.

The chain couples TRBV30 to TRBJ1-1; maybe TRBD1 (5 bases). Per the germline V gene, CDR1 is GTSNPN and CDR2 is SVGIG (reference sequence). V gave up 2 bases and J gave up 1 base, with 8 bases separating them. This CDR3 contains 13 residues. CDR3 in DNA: TGTGCCTGGAGTCAAAGGGGGAACACTGAAGCTTTCTTT. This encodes CAWSQRGNTEAFF. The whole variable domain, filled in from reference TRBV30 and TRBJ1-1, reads SQTIHQWPATLVQPVGSPLSLECTVEGTSNPNLYWYRQAAGRGLQLLFYSVGIGQISSEVPQNLSASRPQDRQFILSSKKLLLSDSGFYLCAWSQRGNTEAFFGQGTRLTVV.

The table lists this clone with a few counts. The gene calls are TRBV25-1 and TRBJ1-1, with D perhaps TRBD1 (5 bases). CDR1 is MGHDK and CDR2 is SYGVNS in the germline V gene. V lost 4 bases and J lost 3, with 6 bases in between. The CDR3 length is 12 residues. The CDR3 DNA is TGTGCCAGCAGTGCCAGGGACACTGAAGCTTTCTTT. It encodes CASSARDTEAFF.

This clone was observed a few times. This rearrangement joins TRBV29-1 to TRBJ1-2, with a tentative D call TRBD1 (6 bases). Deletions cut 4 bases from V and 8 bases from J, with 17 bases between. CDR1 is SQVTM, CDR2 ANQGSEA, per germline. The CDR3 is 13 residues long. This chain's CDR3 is CSVGSGGGEGYTF. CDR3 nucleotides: TGCAGCGTTGGTTCCGGGGGCGGAGAGGGCTACACCTTC.

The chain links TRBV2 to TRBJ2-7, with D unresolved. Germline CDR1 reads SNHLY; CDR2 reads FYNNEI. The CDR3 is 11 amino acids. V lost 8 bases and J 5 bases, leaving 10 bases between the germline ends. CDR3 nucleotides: TGTGCCAGCGGCTCGAGTCACGAGCAGTACTTC. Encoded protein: CASGSSHEQYF.

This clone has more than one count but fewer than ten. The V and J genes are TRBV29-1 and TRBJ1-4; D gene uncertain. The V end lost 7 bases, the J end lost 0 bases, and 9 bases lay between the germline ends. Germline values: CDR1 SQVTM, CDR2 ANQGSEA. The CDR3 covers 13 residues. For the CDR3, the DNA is TGCAGCGCCGTCGCGGCAACTAATGAAAAACTGTTTTTT. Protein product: CSAVAATNEKLFF.

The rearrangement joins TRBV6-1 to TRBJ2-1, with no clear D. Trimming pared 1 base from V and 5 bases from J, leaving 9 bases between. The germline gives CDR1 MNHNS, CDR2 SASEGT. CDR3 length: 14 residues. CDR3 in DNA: TGTGCCAGCAGTGAAGTCGGATTCGACAATGAGCAGTTCTTC. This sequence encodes CASSEVGFDNEQFF.

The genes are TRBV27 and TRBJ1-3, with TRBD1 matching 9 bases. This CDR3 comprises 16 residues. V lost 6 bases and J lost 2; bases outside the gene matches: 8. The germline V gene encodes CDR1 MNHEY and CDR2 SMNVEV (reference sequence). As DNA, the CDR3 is TGTGCCAGCAGCTCCGGGACAGGGTGGGCTGGAAACACCATATATTTT. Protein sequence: CASSSGTGWAGNTIYF.

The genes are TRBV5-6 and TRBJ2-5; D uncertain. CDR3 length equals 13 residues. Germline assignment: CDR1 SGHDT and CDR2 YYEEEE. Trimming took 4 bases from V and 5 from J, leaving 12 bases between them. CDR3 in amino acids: CASSAPRRETQYF. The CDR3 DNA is TGTGCCAGCAGCGCGCCGAGAAGGGAGACCCAGTACTTC.

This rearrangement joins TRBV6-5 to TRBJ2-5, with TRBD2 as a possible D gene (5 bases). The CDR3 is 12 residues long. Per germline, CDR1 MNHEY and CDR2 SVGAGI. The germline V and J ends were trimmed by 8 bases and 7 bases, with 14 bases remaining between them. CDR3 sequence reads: CASYSSRGTQYF. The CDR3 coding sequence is TGTGCCAGCTACTCAAGCCGGGGGACCCAGTACTTC.

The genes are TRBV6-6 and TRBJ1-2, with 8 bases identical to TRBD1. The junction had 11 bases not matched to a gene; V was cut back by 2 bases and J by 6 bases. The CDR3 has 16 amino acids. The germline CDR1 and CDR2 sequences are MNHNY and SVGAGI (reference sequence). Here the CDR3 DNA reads TGTGCCAGCAGTTACCCCAAGGGGGGACAGGATAATGGCTACACCTTC. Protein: CASSYPKGGQDNGYTF.

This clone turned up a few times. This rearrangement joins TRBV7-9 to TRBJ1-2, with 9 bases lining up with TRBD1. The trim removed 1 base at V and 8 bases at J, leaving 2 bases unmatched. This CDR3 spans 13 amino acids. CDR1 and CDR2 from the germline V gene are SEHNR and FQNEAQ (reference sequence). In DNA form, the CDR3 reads TGTGCCAGCAGCTTAGTGACAGGGGGAGGCTACACCTTC. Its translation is CASSLVTGGGYTF. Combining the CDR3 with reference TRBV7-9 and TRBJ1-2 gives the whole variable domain DTGVSQNPRHKITKRGQNVTFRCDPISEHNRLYWYRQTLGQGPEFLTYFQNEAQLEKSRLLSDRFSAERPKGSFSTLEIQRTEQGDSAMYLCASSLVTGGGYTFGSGTRLTVV.

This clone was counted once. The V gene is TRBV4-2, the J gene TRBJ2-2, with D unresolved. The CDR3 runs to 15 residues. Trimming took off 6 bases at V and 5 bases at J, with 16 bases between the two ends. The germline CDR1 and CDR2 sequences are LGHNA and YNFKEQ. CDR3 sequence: CASSPRAAETGELFF. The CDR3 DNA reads TGTGCCAGCAGTCCTCGCGCCGCGGAAACCGGGGAGCTGTTTTTT.

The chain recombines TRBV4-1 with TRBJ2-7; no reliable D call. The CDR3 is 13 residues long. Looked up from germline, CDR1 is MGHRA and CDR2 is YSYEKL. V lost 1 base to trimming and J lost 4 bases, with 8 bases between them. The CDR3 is CASSQALVYEQYF. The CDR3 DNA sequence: TGCGCCAGCAGCCAAGCCCTTGTTTACGAGCAGTACTTC.

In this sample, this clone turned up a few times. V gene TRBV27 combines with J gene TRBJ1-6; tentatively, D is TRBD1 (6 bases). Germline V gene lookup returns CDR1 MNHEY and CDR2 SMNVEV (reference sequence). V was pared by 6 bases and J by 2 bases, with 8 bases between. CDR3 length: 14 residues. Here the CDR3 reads CASRSGAYNSPLHF. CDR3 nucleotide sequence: TGTGCCAGCAGGTCAGGGGCCTATAATTCACCCCTCCACTTT.

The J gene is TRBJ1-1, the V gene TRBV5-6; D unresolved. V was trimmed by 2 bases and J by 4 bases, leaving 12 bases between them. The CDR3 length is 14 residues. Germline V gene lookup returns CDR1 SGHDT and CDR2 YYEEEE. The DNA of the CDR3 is TGTGCCAGCAGCTTACCGGGAGCAGGCACTGAAGCTTTCTTT. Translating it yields CASSLPGAGTEAFF.

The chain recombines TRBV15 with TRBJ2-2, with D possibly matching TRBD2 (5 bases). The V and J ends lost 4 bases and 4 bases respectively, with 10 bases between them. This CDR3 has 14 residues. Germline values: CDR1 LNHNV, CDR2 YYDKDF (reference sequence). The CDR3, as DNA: TGTGCCACCAGCATTAGAGGGAGCACCGGGGAGCTGTTTTTT. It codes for CATSIRGSTGELFF. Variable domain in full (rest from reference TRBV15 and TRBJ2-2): DAMVIQNPRYQVTQFGKPVTLSCSQTLNHNVMYWYQQKSSQAPKLLFHYYDKDFNNEADTPDNFQSRRPNTSFCFLDIRSPGLGDTAMYLCATSIRGSTGELFFGEGSRLTVL.